One sample yielded the 12 T cell receptor beta chains listed below, sequenced in a study of molecular identifiers for immune sequencing clone quantification. TCRdb called the PCR reads again in MiXCR, with one record for every CDR3 protein. The sample lists about half a million distinct CDR3 sequences; roughly 24% were seen once. The sample taken for sequencing was naive CD8+ T cells from blood, with Jurkat cell RNA spiked in. The subset is: FACS-sorted CD8+CD4-CCR7+CD45RA+ naive T cells. Source of these receptors: a human donor in good health. Some libraries in this study had Jurkat cell RNA spiked in.

There are many counts of this clonotype. The rearrangement links TRBV12-3 or TRBV12-4 to TRBJ2-7; 8 nucleotides agree with TRBD1. Germline trimming cut 3 bases from V and 0 bases from J; bases unmatched to any gene: 7. The CDR3 is made up of 16 amino acids. CDR3 nucleotide sequence: TGTGCCAGCAGTTTTGTAAACAGGGGGTACTCCTACGAGCAGTACTTC. Translating gives CASSFVNRGYSYEQYF.

This clonotype has a single count. The chain links TRBV6-5 to TRBJ2-2; 9 bases are a match to TRBD1. With 8 bases clipped from V and 7 bases from J, the junction kept 8 bases outside the gene matches. Per germline, CDR1 MNHEY and CDR2 SVGAGI. This CDR3 contains 14 residues. CDR3 nucleotide sequence: TGTGCCAGCGGGGCCGGGACAGGGATCGGGGAGCTGTTTTTT. Amino acid sequence: CASGAGTGIGELFF.

This clonotype was detected a few times. The chain couples TRBV7-9 to TRBJ2-1; D unresolved. V lost 0 bases, J lost 5 bases, and 5 bases lay in between. This CDR3 has 13 amino acids. Germline CDR1 and CDR2: SEHNR and FQNEAQ (reference sequence). This CDR3 reads CASSLATDNEQFF. CDR3 coding DNA: TGTGCCAGCAGCTTAGCAACCGACAATGAGCAGTTCTTC.

This clonotype showed up just a few times. J is TRBJ1-1 and V is TRBV13; possible D gene TRBD1, 5 bases. CDR3 size: 14 residues. Trimming shortened V by 0 bases and J by 4 bases, and 9 bases separated the two germline ends. Germline V gene sequence: CDR1 PRHDT, CDR2 FYEKMQ (reference sequence). The CDR3 coding sequence is TGTGCCAGCAGCTTAGGGGTCGACAGCACTGAAGCTTTCTTT. It encodes CASSLGVDSTEAFF.

About this clonotype: Without the conserved terminal phenylalanine or tryptophan, this CDR3 likely stems from a read error. This sequence joins TRBV4-1 and TRBJ2-3; D is undetermined. Trimming cost V 0 bases and J 0 bases, with 13 bases left between them. Looked up from germline, CDR1 is MGHRA and CDR2 is YSYEKL. The CDR3 length is 17 residues. The CDR3 reads CASSQDGYPTSTDTQYL. The CDR3 DNA follows: TGCGCCAGCAGCCAAGATGGCTATCCAACTAGCACAGATACGCAGTATCTT.

The chain recombines TRBV7-9 with TRBJ1-1, with TRBD1 identical over 8 bases. The V and J ends lost 3 bases and 6 bases, in that order; junction bases with no gene match: 6. Germline CDR1 reads SEHNR; CDR2 reads FQNEAQ (reference sequence). The CDR3 has 14 amino acids. The CDR3 nucleotides are TGTGCCAGCAGCTTTGGACAGGGTTCCCCTGAAGCTTTCTTT. Its protein product is CASSFGQGSPEAFF.

This clonotype was picked up many times. The chain recombines TRBV4-1 with TRBJ2-7, with 11 bases matching TRBD2. The CDR3 runs 16 residues. With V trimmed by 0 bases and J by 7 bases, 8 bases remained unmatched. The germline gives CDR1 MGHRA, CDR2 YSYEKL. This CDR3 reads CASSQDAGLAVREQYF. The DNA of the CDR3 is TGCGCCAGCAGCCAAGATGCGGGACTAGCGGTAAGGGAGCAGTACTTC.

CDR3 in amino acids: CASSLATGLATNEQFF. The CDR3, as DNA: TGTGCCAGCAGCCTAGCCACGGGACTAGCGACCAATGAGCAGTTCTTC. The chain is built from TRBV14 and TRBJ2-1, with 10 bases aligning to TRBD2. The CDR3 loop spans 16 amino acids. Per germline, CDR1 SGHDN and CDR2 FVKESK. Trimming cost V 4 bases and J 6 bases; bases outside gene matches: 9.

The rearrangement links TRBV9 to TRBJ1-2; TRBD1 matches 9 bases. V dropped 1 base and J dropped 6; count of bases not matched to a gene: 10. Germline V CDR1 and CDR2: SGDLS, YYNGEE. This CDR3 has 16 amino acids. Here the CDR3 reads CASSVLRTGGEDGYTF. The CDR3 DNA reads as TGTGCCAGCAGCGTACTAAGAACAGGGGGCGAGGATGGCTACACCTTC.

V and J are TRBV4-3 and TRBJ1-1, with a possible D match to TRBD1 (6 bases). The germline V and J ends were trimmed by 0 bases and 0 bases, with 17 bases remaining between them. This CDR3 is built from 18 residues. The germline V gene encodes CDR1 LGHNA and CDR2 YSLEER. The CDR3 DNA follows: TGCGCCAGCAGCCAAGATAGCAGGGGAGGGCAGTTGAACACTGAAGCTTTCTTT. Its protein product is CASSQDSRGGQLNTEAFF.

This clonotype came up a few times. The V call is TRBV10-2, the J call TRBJ1-2; D is uncertain. Trimming took 3 bases from V and 3 from J, leaving 11 bases between them. The germline V gene has CDR1 WSHSY and CDR2 SAAADI. The CDR3 runs 14 residues. Here the CDR3 DNA reads TGCGCCAGCAGTGATTGGTTTACCGACTATGGCTACACCTTC. As protein: CASSDWFTDYGYTF.

This clonotype was counted only a few times. The rearrangement links TRBV6-5 to TRBJ1-5; a possible D gene is TRBD1 (5 bases). CDR3 length: 17 residues. Trimming left V 0 bases short and J 1 base short, with 13 bases between. The germline V gene encodes CDR1 MNHEY and CDR2 SVGAGI. CDR3 DNA: TGTGCCAGCAGTTACTCGATTAGAGGGGAGAGCAATCAGCCCCAGCATTTT. Amino acids: CASSYSIRGESNQPQHF.